The next 7 T cell receptor beta chains were all read from a single sample in a study of T cell responses to AZD1222 COVID-19 vaccine. Sequencing was performed with immunoSEQ multiplex PCR; in TCRdb, only in-frame clones are kept and a portion is missing. Counted here are 130,000 to 150,000 clones, 91% occurring once; the ten biggest clones make up about 4.6%. Sequences were derived from peripheral blood, sampled on day 0 of AZD1222 vaccination. Receptors were obtained from an adult in good health.

The V and J genes are TRBV2 and TRBJ2-1, with D perhaps matching TRBD1 (5 bases). V gave up 4 bases and J gave up 0 bases, with 10 bases separating them. The CDR3 contains 15 residues. In germline, CDR1 is SNHLY, CDR2 FYNNEI. CDR3 in DNA: TGTGCCAGCAGTGGACAGATAAGCTCCTACAATGAGCAGTTCTTC. Encoded protein: CASSGQISSYNEQFF.

The rearrangement uses TRBV6-5 and TRBJ2-1; 8 bases map to TRBD2. CDR1 and CDR2 from the germline V gene are MNHEY and SVGAGI. The CDR3 consists of 16 residues. J gave up 4 bases and V 0 bases, and 5 bases lay outside the gene matches. CDR3 sequence: CASSYSSASGYNEQFF. For the CDR3, the DNA is TGTGCCAGCAGTTACTCGAGTGCTAGCGGGTACAATGAGCAGTTCTTC.

The gene calls are TRBV12-1 and TRBJ2-7; the listed D gene, TRBD2, was not tested against the DNA. TRBV12-1 constitutes a pseudogene. The CDR3 consists of 19 residues. Here the CDR3 reads CASSSYPAREGPSYYEQYF. The CDR3 DNA reads as TGTGCCAGCAGCTCTTACCCGGCTCGGGAGGGCCCGTCTTACTACGAGCAGTACTTC.

The V and J genes are TRBV28 and TRBJ2-3; 9 nucleotides match TRBD2. V was clipped by 6 bases and J by 2 bases; unmatched bases: 9. The V gene's germline CDR1 is MDHEN and CDR2 SYDVKM. CDR3 length equals 16 residues. CDR3: CASSTGTSSITDTQYF. The CDR3 region has the DNA TGTGCCAGCAGCACCGGGACTAGCAGCATCACAGATACGCAGTATTTT.

This chain links TRBV11-3 with TRBJ1-1; 7 bases align to TRBD1. Germline V gives CDR1 SGHNT, CDR2 YENEEA. The CDR3 runs 14 residues. Trimming cost V 1 base and J 11 bases; bases outside gene matches: 10. This CDR3 reads CASSLGITGAQAFF. The CDR3 bases are TGTGCCAGCAGCTTAGGTATAACAGGGGCACAGGCTTTCTTT.

The chain employs TRBV7-8 and TRBJ2-7; 9 nucleotides match TRBD1. Per the germline V gene, CDR1 is SGHVS and CDR2 is FQNEAQ. With V trimmed by 5 bases and J by 2 bases, 16 bases remained unmatched. This CDR3 has 18 residues. CDR3 sequence reads: CASSQDRGVGMAPYEQYF. In nucleotides, the CDR3 is TGTGCCAGCAGCCAGGACAGGGGAGTAGGCATGGCGCCCTACGAGCAGTACTTC.

The J gene is TRBJ2-7, the V gene TRBV28, with D hard to call. CDR1 is MDHEN and CDR2 is SYDVKM in the germline V gene. Trimming took 10 bases from V and 0 from J, leaving 16 bases between them. The CDR3 extends over 14 amino acids. CDR3 sequence reads: CATSSSLISYEQYF. The CDR3 region has the DNA TGTGCCACCTCCTCCAGCTTAATCTCCTACGAGCAGTACTTC.